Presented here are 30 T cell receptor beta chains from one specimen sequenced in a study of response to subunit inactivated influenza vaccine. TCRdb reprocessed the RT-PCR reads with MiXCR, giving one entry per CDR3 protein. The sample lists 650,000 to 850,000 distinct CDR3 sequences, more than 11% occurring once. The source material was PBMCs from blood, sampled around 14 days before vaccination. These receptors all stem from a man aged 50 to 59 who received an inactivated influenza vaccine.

The CDR3 region has the DNA TGTGCCAGCACCGCGGATTCGACTTATTACGAGCAGTACTTC. Translating gives CASTADSTYYEQYF. This chain connects TRBV7-2 to TRBJ2-7; no firm D call. CDR1 and CDR2 (germline): SGHTA, FQGNSA. The CDR3 contains 14 residues. With 7 bases removed from V and 4 bases from J, the gap between germline ends came to 17 bases.

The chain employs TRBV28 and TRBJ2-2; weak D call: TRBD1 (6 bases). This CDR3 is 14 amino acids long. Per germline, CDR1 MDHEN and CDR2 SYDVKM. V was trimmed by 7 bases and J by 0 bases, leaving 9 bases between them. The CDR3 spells CASTGTPNTGELFF. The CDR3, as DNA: TGTGCCAGCACCGGGACACCGAACACCGGGGAGCTGTTTTTT.

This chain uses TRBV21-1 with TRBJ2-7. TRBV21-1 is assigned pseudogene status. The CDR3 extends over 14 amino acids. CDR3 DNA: TGTGCCAGCAGCAAAACGTGGAAGTCCTACGAGCAGTACTTC. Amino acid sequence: CASSKTWKSYEQYF.

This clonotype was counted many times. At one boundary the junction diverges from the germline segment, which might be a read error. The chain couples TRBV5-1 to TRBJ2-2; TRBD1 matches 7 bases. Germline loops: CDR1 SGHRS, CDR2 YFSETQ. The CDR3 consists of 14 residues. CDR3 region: CASSRDRNTGELFF. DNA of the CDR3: TGTGCCAGCAGCCGGGACAGGAACACCGGGGAGCTGTTTTTT.

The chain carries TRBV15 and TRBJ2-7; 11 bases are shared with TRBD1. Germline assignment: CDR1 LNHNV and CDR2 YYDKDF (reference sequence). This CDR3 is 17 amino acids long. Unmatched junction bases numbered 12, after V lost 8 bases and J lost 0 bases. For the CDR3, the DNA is TGTGCCACCTCTAACCTGGGGGACAGGGGGTTCTCCTACGAGCAGTACTTC. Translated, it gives CATSNLGDRGFSYEQYF.

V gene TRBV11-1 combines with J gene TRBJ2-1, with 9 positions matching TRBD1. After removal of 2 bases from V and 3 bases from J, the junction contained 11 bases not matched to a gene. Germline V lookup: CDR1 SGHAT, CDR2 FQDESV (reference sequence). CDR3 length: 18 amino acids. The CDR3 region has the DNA TGTGCCAGCAGCTTACCCCGCCTGGGACAGGGAGGCTACAATGAGCAGTTCTTC. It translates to CASSLPRLGQGGYNEQFF.

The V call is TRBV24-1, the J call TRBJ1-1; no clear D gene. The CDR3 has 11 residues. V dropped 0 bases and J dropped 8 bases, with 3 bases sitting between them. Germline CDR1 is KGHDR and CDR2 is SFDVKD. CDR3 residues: CATSDLGEAFF. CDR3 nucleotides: TGTGCCACCAGTGATTTGGGAGAAGCTTTCTTT.

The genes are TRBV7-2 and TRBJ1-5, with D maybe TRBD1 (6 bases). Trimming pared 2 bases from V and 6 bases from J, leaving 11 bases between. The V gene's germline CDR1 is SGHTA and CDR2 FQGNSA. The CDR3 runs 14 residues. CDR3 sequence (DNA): TGTGCCAGCAGCTTATTGGGGGCCCGTCAGCCCCAGCATTTT. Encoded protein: CASSLLGARQPQHF.

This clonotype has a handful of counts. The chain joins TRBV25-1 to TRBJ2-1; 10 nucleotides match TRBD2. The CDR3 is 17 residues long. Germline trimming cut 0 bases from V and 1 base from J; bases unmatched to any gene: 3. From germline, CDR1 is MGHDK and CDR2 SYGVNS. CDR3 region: CASSEYKAGGSYNEQFF. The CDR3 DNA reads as TGTGCCAGCAGTGAATATAAAGCGGGAGGGTCCTACAATGAGCAGTTCTTC.

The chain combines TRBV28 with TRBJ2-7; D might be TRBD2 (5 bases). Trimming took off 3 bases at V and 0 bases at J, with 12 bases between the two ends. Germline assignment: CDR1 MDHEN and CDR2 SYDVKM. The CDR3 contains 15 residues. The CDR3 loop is CASSLWTASSYEQYF. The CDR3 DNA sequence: TGTGCCAGCAGTTTGTGGACTGCGAGCTCCTACGAGCAGTACTTC.

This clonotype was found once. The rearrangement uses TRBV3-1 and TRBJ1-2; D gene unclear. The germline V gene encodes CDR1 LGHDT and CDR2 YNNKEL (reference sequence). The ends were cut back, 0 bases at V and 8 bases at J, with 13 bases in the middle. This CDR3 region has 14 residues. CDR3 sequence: CASSQDLPLGGYTF. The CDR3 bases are TGTGCCAGCAGCCAAGACCTACCTCTGGGAGGCTACACCTTC.

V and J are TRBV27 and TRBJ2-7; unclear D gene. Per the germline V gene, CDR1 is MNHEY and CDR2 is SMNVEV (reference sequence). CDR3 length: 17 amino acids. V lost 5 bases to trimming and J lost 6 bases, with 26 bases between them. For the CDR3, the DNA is TGTGCCAGCAGTCCGATTTTGGTACTACCCCGGTCACCCGAGCAGTACTTC. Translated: CASSPILVLPRSPEQYF.

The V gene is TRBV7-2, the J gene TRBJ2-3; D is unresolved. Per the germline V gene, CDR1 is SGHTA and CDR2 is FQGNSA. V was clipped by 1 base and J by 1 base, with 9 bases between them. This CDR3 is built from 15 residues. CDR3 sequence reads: CASSLVARRTDTQYF. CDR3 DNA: TGTGCCAGCAGCTTAGTCGCCAGACGCACAGATACGCAGTATTTT.

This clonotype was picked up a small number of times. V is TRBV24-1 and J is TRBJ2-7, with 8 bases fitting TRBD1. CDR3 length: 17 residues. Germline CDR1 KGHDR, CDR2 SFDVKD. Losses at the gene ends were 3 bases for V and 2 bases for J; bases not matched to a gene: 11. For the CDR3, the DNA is TGTGCCACCAGTGATCAGAGGACAGGGAGAGGGACCTACGAGCAGTACTTC. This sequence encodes CATSDQRTGRGTYEQYF.

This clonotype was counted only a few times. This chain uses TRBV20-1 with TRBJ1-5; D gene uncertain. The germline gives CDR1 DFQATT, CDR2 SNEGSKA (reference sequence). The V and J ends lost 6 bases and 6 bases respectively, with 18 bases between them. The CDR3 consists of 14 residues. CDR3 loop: CSALGLEGSQPQHF. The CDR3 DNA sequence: TGCAGTGCCCTAGGATTAGAGGGAAGTCAGCCCCAGCATTTT.

The CDR3 sequence: CATSRDLSAYEQYF. CDR3 in DNA: TGTGCCACCAGCAGAGATTTAAGCGCCTACGAGCAGTACTTC. The J gene is TRBJ2-7, the V gene TRBV15; D gene ambiguous. V was trimmed by 0 bases and J by 2 bases, leaving 8 bases between them. CDR3 size: 14 residues. From germline, CDR1 is LNHNV and CDR2 YYDKDF (reference sequence).

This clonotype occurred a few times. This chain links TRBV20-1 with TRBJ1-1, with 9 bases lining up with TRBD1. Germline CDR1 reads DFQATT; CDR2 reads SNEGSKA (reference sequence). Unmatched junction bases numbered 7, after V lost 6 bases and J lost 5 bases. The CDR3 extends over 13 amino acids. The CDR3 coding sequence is TGCAGTGCAAGGACAGGGGTTAAGACTGAAGCTTTCTTT. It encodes CSARTGVKTEAFF.

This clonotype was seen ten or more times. This CDR3 reads CATKRVRGGTNNEQFF. The CDR3, as DNA: TGTGCCACCAAGAGGGTCCGGGGGGGTACGAACAATGAGCAGTTCTTC. This chain uses TRBV15 with TRBJ2-1, with TRBD2 matching over 8 bases. The CDR3 runs to 16 residues. V lost 7 bases, J lost 5 bases, and 13 bases stayed unmatched. CDR1 is LNHNV, CDR2 YYDKDF, per germline (reference sequence).

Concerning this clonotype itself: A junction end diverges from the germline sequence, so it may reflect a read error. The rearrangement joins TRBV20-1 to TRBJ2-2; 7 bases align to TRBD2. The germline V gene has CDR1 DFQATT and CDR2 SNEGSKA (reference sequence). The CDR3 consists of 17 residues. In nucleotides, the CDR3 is TGCAGCGCTAGAGGCCCTAGCGGTTTCGTTGGTAGCCGGGAGCTGTTTTTT. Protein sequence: CSARGPSGFVGSRELFF.

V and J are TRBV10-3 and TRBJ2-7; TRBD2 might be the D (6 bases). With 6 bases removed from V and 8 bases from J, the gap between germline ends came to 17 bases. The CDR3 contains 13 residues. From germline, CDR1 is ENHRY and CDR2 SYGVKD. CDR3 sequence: CAISEPGDSKQYF. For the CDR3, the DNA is TGTGCCATCAGCGAACCGGGGGACTCGAAGCAGTACTTC.

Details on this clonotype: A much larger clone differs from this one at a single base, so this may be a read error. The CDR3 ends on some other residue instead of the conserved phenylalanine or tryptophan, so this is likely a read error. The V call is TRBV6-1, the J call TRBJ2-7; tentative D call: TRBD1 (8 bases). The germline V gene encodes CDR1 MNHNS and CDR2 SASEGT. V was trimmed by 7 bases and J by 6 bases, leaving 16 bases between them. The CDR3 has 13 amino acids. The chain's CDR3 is CASNTGGGLEQYL. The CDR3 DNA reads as TGTGCCAGCAATACAGGGGGGGGGCTCGAGCAGTACTTA.

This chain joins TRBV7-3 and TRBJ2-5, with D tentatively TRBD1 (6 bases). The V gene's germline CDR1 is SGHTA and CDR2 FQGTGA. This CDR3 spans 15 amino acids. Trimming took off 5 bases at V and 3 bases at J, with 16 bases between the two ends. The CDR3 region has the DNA TGTGCCAGCAGCAAAACCGGGACACCGGAAGAGACCCAGTACTTC. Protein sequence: CASSKTGTPEETQYF.

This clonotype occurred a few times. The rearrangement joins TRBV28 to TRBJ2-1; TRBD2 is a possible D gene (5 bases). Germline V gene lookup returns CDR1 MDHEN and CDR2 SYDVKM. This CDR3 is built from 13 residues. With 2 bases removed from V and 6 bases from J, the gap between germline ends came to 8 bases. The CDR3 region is CASSLTRANEQFF. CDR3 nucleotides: TGTGCCAGCAGTTTAACGCGGGCCAATGAGCAGTTCTTC.

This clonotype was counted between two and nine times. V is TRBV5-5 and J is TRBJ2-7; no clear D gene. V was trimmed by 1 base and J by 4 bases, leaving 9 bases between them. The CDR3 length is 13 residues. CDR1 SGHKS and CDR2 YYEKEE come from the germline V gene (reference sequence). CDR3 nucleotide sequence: TGTGCCAGCAGCTTGATCTACAGTTACGAGCAGTACTTC. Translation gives CASSLIYSYEQYF.

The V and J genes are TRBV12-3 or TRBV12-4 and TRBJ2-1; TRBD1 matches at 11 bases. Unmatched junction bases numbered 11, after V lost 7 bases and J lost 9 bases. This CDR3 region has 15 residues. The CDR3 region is CASIPRTGGGPEQFF. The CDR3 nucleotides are TGTGCCAGCATCCCCAGGACAGGGGGCGGTCCTGAGCAGTTCTTC.

The CDR3 region has the DNA TGTGCCAGCAGTTACTCGACTAGCGGGAGGTTTAGCACAGATACGCAGTATTTT. Translating gives CASSYSTSGRFSTDTQYF. V and J are TRBV6-5 and TRBJ2-3; 13 bases map to TRBD2. The CDR3 spans 18 residues. J gave up 0 bases and V 0 bases, and 3 bases lay outside the gene matches. CDR1 MNHEY and CDR2 SVGAGI come from the germline V gene.

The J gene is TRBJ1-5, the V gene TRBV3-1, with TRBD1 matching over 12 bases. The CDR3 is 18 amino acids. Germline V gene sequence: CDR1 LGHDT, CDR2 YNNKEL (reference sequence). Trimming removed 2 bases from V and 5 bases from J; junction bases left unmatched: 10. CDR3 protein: CASSQLGGTGGADQPQHF. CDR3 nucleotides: TGTGCCAGCAGCCAACTTGGGGGGACAGGGGGCGCGGATCAGCCCCAGCATTTT.

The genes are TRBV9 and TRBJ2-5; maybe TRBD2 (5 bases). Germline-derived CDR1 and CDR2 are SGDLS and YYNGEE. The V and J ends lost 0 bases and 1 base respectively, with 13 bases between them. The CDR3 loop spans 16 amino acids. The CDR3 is CASSVGGTGSQETQYF. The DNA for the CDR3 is TGTGCCAGCAGCGTAGGCGGTACGGGGTCCCAAGAGACCCAGTACTTC. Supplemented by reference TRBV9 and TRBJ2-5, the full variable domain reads DSGVTQTPKHLITATGQRVTLRCSPRSGDLSVYWYQQSLDQGLQFLIQYYNGEERAKGNILERFSAQQFPDLHSELNLSSLELGDSALYFCASSVGGTGSQETQYFGPGTRLLVL.

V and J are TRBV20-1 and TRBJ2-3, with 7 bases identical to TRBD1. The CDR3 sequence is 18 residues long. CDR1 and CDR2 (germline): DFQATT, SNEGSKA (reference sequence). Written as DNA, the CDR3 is TGCTGCCATACGTCAACCAATACCGGGACAGCAAATACAGATACGCAGTATTTT. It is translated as CCHTSTNTGTANTDTQYF.

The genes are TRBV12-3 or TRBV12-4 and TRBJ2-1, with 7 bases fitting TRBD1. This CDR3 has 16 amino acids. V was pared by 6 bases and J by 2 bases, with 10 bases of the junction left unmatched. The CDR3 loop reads CASSLLDRFPYNEQFF. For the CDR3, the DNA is TGTGCCAGCAGCCTCCTGGACAGGTTCCCCTACAATGAGCAGTTCTTC.